The text below deals with one TCR beta chain. Its antigen is not known. This sample is part of a study of cytomegalovirus exposure and HLA in healthy donors. Primers for the PCR totalled 60 Vbeta and 13 Jbeta. Sequencing used immunoSEQ multiplex PCR; TCRdb keeps in-frame clones, though not all of them. Of 45,000 to 70,000 clones in the sample, roughly 79% were seen once. Overall study findings and caveats: Some highly shared sequence variants likely arose as a pipeline artifact.

The receptor's source is a man between 50 and 59 years old in good health and CMV-seronegative. Sample: PBMCs.

The CDR3 bases are TGTGCCAGCAGCTTGGTCAACACCCTCCAGACAGATACGCAGTATTTT. Its translation is CASSLVNTLQTDTQYF. This chain links TRBV5-6 with TRBJ2-3; D gene unclear. The CDR3 runs 16 residues. Per the germline V gene, CDR1 is SGHDT and CDR2 is YYEEEE. V was trimmed by 0 bases and J by 3 bases, leaving 14 bases between them.